The present T cell receptor (beta chain) was sequenced within a study of PD-1 blockade in classical Hodgkin lymphoma. Study outcomes and limitations: Repertoire differences lack defined causes, possibly disease activity or prior therapy. Significant TCR diversity gains by C4D1 occurred in CD4+ but not CD8+ cells. Prior to therapy, complete responders displayed diversity much like that of newly diagnosed patients.

Trimming left V 2 bases short and J 2 bases short, with 6 bases between. Germline CDR1 reads KGHSH; CDR2 reads LQKENI. CDR3 length equals 13 residues. Generated by immunoSEQ multiplex PCR, the TCRdb table keeps only in-frame clones and is missing some. Of about 150,000 clones detected, less than 80% appear once; the ten largest clones hold 7% to 9.5%. This clone has a handful of counts. Antigen specificity is unknown. Relapse after autologous stem cell transplantation occurred in every patient, and brentuximab vedotin exposure varied. Classifying best responses yielded complete response, partial response or progressive disease.

This receptor was taken from a human donor with classical Hodgkin lymphoma. Here the sequenced sample was peripheral blood mononuclear cells (PBMCs), taken before the second cycle of nivolumab. The rearrangement links TRBV18 to TRBJ2-5, with TRBD1 as a possible D gene (5 bases). The CDR3 region is CASSPDRQETQYF. CDR3 coding DNA: TGTGCCAGCTCACCAGACAGACAAGAGACCCAGTACTTC. Supplemented by reference TRBV18 and TRBJ2-5, the full variable domain reads NAGVMQNPRHLVRRRGQEARLRCSPMKGHSHVYWYRQLPEEGLKFMVYLQKENIIDESGMPKERFSAEFPKEGPSILRIQQVVRGDSAAYFCASSPDRQETQYFGPGTRLLVL.